A selection of T cell receptor beta chains follows, all from one sample in a study of blood T cells in healthy people across ages. TCRdb processed the 5' RACE reads anew with MiXCR; each CDR3 protein has one entry. The table has about 1.5 million distinct CDR3 sequences, approximately 43% seen once. The sequencing input was blood. The receptor set was obtained from a woman younger than 35 in good health. Both conserved end residues are part of each CDR3. Fields, in order: J gene, D gene, V gene, clone size, CDR3 protein, CDR3 DNA. D genes are given only for firm matches. Clone size appears in some rows only: once, few, many, or a class for an expanded clone.

>TRBJ2-7|NA|TRBV6-5|NA
CASSYSTDYEQYF
TGTGCCAGCAGTTACTCGACTGACTACGAGCAGTACTTC
>TRBJ1-1|NA|TRBV6-1|NA
CASSDQQPNTEAFF
TGTGCCAGCAGTGACCAACAGCCGAACACTGAAGCTTTCTTT
>TRBJ2-1|NA|TRBV27|NA
CASSIRDGAYNEQFF
TGTGCCAGCAGTATCCGGGACGGAGCCTACAATGAGCAGTTCTTC
>TRBJ2-1|TRBD2|TRBV7-2|few
CASSLAGLAGVGYNEQFF
TGTGCCAGCAGCTTAGCGGGACTAGCGGGAGTTGGGTACAATGAGCAGTTCTTC
>TRBJ1-1|NA|TRBV29-1|few
CSVEAGRGRVEAFF
TGCAGCGTTGAAGCGGGCAGGGGCAGGGTTGAAGCTTTCTTT
>TRBJ2-7|TRBD2|TRBV9|few
CASSPQTSGLVYEQYF
TGTGCCAGCAGCCCCCAGACATCGGGACTAGTCTACGAGCAGTACTTC
>TRBJ2-1|NA|TRBV24-1|NA
CATSGGADAYNEQFF
TGTGCCACCAGTGGGGGGGCAGATGCTTACAATGAGCAGTTCTTC
>TRBJ2-7|NA|TRBV4-1|NA
CASSHGSTGYEQYF
TGCGCCAGCAGCCATGGCAGTACCGGTTACGAGCAGTACTTC
>TRBJ2-1|TRBD1|TRBV27|few
CASSFSGQGRNEQFF
TGTGCCAGCAGTTTTTCCGGACAGGGGCGGAATGAGCAGTTCTTC
>TRBJ2-7|NA|TRBV20-1|few
CSGAQGAGHSYEQYF
TGCAGTGGAGCGCAGGGAGCGGGCCACTCCTACGAGCAGTACTTC
>TRBJ2-5|TRBD1|TRBV27|NA
CASSFTGVQYF
TGTGCCAGCAGTTTTACAGGGGTGCAGTACTTC
>TRBJ2-7|TRBD1|TRBV6-6|NA
CASSTGGTGAYEQYF
TGTGCCAGCAGTACTGGCGGGACAGGGGCTTACGAGCAGTACTTC
>TRBJ2-5|TRBD2|TRBV4-1|few
CASSQALTSGGGQETQYF
TGCGCCAGCAGCCAAGCTCTTACTAGCGGGGGAGGACAAGAGACCCAGTACTTC
>TRBJ2-1|TRBD2|TRBV7-6|few
CASSFSSGGSYNEQFF
TGTGCCAGCAGCTTTTCTAGCGGGGGTTCCTACAATGAGCAGTTCTTC
>TRBJ1-2|NA|TRBV6-5|few
CASSWTQGGYGYTF
TGTGCCAGCAGTTGGACTCAAGGGGGCTATGGCTACACCTTC
>TRBJ2-7|TRBD2|TRBV6-2/TRBV6-3|few
CASSVPGLAGPTYEQYF
TGTGCCAGCAGCGTACCGGGACTAGCGGGACCGACCTACGAGCAGTACTTC
>TRBJ1-1|NA|TRBV5-1|few
CASSHSTDGNTEAFF
TGCGCCAGCAGCCATTCAACTGACGGAAATACTGAAGCTTTCTTT
>TRBJ1-2|TRBD1|TRBV15|NA
CASSRADRAFYGYTF
TGTGCCTCCAGCAGAGCGGACAGGGCGTTCTATGGCTACACCTTC